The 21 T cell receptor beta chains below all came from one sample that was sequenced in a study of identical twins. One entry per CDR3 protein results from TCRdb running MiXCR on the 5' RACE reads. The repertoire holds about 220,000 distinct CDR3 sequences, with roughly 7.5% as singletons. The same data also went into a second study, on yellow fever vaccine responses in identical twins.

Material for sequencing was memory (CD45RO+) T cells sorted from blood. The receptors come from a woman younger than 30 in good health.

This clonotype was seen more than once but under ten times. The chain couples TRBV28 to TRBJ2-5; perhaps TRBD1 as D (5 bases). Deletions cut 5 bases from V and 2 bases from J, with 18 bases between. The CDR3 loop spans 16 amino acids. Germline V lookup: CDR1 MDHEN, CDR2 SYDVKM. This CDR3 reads CASSPPSSGIQETQYF. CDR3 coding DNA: TGTGCCAGCAGTCCCCCGAGTTCAGGGATTCAAGAGACCCAGTACTTC. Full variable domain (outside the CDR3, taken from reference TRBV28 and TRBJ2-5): DVKVTQSSRYLVKRTGEKVFLECVQDMDHENMFWYRQDPGLGLRLIYFSYDVKMKEKGDIPEGYSVSREKKERFSLILESASTNQTSMYLCASSPPSSGIQETQYFGPGTRLLVL.

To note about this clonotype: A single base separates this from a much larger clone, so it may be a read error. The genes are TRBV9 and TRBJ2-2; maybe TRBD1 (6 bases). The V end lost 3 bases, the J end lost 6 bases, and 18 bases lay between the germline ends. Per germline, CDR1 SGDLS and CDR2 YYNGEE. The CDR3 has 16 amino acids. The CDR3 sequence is CASSGGQPVFAGELFF. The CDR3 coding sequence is TGTGCCAGCAGCGGGGGACAACCAGTCTTCGCCGGGGAGCTGTTTTTT.

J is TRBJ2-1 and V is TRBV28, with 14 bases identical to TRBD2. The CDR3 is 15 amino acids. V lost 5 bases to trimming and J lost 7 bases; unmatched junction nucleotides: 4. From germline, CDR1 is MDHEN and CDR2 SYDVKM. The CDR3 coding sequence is TGTGCCAGCAGTGGACTAGCGGGAGGAGCAAATGAGCAGTTCTTC. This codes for CASSGLAGGANEQFF.

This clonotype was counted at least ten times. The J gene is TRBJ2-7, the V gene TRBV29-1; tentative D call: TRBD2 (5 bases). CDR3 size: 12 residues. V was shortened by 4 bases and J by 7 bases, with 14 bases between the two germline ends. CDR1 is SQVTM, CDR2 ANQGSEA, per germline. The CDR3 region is CSVVTHTGEQYF. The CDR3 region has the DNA TGCAGCGTTGTAACCCATACGGGAGAGCAGTACTTC.

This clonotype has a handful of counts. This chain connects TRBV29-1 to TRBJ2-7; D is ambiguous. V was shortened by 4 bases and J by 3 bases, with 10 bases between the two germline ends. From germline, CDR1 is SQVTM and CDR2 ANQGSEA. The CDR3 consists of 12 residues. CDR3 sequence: CSVGDTGYEQYF. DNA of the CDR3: TGCAGCGTTGGTGACACCGGCTACGAGCAGTACTTC.

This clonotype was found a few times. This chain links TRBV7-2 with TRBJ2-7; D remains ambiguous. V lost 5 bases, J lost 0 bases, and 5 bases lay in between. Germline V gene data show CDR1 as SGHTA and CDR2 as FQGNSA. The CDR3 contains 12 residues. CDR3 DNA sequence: TGTGCCAGCAGCAAGAGCTCCTACGAGCAGTACTTC. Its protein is CASSKSSYEQYF.

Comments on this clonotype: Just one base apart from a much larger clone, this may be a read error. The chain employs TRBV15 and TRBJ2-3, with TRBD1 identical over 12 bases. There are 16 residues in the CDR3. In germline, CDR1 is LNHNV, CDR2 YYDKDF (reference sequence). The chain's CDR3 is CATSRGDRGRGDMQYF. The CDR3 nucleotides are TGTGCCACCAGCAGAGGGGACAGGGGGCGAGGGGATATGCAGTATTTT. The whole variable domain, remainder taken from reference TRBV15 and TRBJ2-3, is DAMVIQNPRYQVTQFGKPVTLSCSQTLNHNVMYWYQQKSSQAPKLLFHYYDKDFNNEADTPDNFQSRRPNTSFCFLDIRSPGLGDTAMYLCATSRGDRGRGDMQYFGPGTRLTVL.

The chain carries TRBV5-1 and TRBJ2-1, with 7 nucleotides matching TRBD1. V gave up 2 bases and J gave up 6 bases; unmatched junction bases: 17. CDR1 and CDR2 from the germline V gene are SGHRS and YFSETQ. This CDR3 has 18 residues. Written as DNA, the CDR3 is TGCGCCAGCAGCTTCAGGGGGTGGCAAACCACCCCCTCCAATGAGCAGTTCTTC. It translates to CASSFRGWQTTPSNEQFF.

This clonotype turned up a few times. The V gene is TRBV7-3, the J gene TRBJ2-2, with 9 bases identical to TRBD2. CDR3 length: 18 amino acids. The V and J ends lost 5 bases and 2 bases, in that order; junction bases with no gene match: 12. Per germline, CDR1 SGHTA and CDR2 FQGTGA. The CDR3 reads CASSPRGSGGRNTGELFF. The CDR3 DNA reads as TGTGCCAGCAGCCCCCGAGGTAGCGGGGGAAGAAACACCGGGGAGCTGTTTTTT.

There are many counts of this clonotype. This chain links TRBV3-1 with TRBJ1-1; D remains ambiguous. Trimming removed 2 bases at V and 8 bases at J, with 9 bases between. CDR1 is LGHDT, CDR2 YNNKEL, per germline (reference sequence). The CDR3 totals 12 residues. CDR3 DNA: TGTGCCAGCAGCCAATATGAGGGAGAAGCTTTCTTT. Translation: CASSQYEGEAFF.

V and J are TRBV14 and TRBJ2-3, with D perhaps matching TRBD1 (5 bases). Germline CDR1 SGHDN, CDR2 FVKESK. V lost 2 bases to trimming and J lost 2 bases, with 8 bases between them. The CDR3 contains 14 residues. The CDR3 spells CASSQSRVTDTQYF. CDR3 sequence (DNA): TGTGCCAGCAGCCAATCCAGGGTCACAGATACGCAGTATTTT.

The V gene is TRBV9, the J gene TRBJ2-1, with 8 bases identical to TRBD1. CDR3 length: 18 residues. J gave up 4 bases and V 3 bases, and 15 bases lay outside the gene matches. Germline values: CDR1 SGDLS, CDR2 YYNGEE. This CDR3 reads CASSGDTGQAKKYNEQFF. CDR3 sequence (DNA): TGTGCCAGCAGCGGCGACACGGGACAGGCGAAAAAGTACAATGAGCAGTTCTTC.

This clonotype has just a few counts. The CDR3 loop is CASSLAGTRETQYF. The CDR3 nucleotides read TGCGCCAGCAGCTTGGCCGGGACAAGGGAGACCCAGTACTTC. The rearrangement uses TRBV5-1 and TRBJ2-5; D is perhaps TRBD1 (6 bases). The V gene lost 0 bases and the J gene lost 5 bases, with 11 bases spanning the gap. Looked up from germline, CDR1 is SGHRS and CDR2 is YFSETQ. The CDR3 contains 14 residues.

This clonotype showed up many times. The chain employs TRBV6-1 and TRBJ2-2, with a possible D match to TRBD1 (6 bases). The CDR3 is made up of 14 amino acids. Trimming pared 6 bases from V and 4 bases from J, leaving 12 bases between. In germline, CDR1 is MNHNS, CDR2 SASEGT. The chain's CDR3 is CASSMDRFTGELFF. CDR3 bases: TGTGCCAGCAGCATGGACAGATTCACCGGGGAGCTGTTTTTT.

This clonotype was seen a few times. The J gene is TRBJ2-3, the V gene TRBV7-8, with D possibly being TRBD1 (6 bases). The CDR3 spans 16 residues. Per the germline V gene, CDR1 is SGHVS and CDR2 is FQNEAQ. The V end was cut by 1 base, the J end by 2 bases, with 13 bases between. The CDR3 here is CASSLVQGGITDTQYF. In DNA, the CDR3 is TGTGCCAGCAGCTTAGTACAGGGCGGAATCACAGATACGCAGTATTTT. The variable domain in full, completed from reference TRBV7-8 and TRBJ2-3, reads GAGVSQSPRYKVAKRGQDVALRCDPISGHVSLFWYQQALGQGPEFLTYFQNEAQLDKSGLPSDRFFAERPEGSVSTLKIQRTQQEDSAVYLCASSLVQGGITDTQYFGPGTRLTVL.

The CDR3 sequence: CASSDDGQVGPEYF. The CDR3 DNA reads as TGCGCCAGCAGCGACGACGGACAGGTGGGGCCTGAGTACTTC. The chain couples TRBV5-1 to TRBJ2-5, with 7 nucleotides matching TRBD1. Per germline, CDR1 SGHRS and CDR2 YFSETQ. The length of the CDR3 is 14 residues. The junction had 15 bases not matched to a gene; V was cut back by 4 bases and J by 12 bases.

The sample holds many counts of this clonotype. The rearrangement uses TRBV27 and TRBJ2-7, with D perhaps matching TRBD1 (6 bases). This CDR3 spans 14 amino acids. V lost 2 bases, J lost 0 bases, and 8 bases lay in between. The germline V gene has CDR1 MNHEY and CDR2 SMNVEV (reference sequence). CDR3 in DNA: TGTGCCAGCAGTTTAGTACAGGGCTCCTACGAGCAGTACTTC. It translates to CASSLVQGSYEQYF.

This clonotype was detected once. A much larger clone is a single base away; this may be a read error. CDR3 region: CASSFGLGNEQFF. In DNA, the CDR3 is TGTGCCAGCAGTTTTGGGTTAGGCAATGAGCAGTTCTTC. J is TRBJ2-1 and V is TRBV6-6; D not resolved. CDR3 length: 13 amino acids. V lost 4 bases and J lost 6, with 10 bases in between. Germline CDR1 and CDR2: MNHNY and SVGAGI (reference sequence).

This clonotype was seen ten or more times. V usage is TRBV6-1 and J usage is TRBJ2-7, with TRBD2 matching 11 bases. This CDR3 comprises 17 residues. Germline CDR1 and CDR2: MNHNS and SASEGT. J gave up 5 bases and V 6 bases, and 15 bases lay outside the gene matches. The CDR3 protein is CASRPGSIAGGPHEQYF. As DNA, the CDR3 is TGTGCCAGCAGACCCGGTAGTATAGCGGGAGGGCCCCACGAGCAGTACTTC.

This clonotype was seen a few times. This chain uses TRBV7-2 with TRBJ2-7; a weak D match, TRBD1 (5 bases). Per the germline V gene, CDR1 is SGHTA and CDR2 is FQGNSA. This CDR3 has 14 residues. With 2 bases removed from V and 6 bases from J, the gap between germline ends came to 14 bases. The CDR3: CASSLKVSGPEQYF. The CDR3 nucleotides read TGTGCCAGCAGCTTAAAGGTGTCAGGGCCCGAGCAGTACTTC.

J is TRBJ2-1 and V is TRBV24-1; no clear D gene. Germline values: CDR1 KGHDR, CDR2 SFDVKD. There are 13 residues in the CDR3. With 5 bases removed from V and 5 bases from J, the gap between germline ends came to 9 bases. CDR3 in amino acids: CATSVNTNNEQFF. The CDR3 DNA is TGTGCCACCAGTGTTAACACAAACAATGAGCAGTTCTTC.